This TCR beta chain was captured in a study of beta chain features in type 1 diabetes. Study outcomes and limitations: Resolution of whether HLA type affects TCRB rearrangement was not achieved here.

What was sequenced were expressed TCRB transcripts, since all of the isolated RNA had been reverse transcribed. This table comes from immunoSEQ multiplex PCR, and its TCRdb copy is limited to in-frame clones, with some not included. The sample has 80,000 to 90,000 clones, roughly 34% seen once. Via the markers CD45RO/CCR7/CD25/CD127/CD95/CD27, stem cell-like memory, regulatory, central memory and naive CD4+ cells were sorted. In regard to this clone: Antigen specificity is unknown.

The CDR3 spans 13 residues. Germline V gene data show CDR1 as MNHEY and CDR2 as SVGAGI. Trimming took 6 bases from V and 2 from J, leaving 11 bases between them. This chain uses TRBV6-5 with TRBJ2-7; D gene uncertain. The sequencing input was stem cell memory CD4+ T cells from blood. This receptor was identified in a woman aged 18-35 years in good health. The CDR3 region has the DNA TGTGCCAGCAGGGTGACATTCGCCTACGAGCAGTACTTC. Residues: CASRVTFAYEQYF.